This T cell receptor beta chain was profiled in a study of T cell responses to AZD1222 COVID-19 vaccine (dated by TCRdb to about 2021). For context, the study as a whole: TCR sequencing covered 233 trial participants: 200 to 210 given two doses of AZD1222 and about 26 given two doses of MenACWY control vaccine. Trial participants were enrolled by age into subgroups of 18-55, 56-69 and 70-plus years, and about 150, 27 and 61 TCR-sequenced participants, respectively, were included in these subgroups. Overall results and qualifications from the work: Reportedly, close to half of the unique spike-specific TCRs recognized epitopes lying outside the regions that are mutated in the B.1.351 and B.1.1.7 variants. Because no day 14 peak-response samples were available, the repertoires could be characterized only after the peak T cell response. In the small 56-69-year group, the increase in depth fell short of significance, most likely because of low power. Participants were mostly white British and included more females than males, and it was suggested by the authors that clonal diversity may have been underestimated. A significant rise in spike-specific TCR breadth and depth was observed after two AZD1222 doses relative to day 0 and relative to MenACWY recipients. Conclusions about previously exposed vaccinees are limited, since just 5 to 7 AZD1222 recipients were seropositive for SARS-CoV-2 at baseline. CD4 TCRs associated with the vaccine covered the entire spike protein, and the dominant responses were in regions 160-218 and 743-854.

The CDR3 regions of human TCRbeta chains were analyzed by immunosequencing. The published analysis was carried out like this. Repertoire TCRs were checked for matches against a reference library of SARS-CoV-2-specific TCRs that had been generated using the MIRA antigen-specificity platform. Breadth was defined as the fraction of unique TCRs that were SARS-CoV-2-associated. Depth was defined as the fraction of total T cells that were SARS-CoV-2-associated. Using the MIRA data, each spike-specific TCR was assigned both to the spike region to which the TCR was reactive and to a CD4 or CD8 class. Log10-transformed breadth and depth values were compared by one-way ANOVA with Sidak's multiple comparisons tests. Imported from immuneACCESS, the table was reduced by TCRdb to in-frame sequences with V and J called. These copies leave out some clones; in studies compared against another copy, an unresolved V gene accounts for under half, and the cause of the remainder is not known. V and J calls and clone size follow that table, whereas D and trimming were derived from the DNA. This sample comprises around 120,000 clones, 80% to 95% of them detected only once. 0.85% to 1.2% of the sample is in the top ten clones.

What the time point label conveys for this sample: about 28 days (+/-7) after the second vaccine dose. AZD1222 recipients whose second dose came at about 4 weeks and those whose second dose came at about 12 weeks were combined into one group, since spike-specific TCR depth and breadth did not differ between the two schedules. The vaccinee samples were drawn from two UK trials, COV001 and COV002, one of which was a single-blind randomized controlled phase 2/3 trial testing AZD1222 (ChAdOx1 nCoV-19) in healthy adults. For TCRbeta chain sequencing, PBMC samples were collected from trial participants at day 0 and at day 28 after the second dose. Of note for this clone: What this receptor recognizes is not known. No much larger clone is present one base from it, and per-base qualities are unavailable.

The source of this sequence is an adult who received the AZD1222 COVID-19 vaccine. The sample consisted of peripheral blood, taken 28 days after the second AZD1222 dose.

This receptor carries the CDR3 CASSLGQGLGTDTQYF. The DNA is TGTGCCAGCAGCCTAGGACAGGGTCTAGGCACAGATACGCAGTATTTT. This chain is built from TRBV7-8 and TRBJ2-3, with 8 middle bases fitting TRBD1. The CDR3 spans 16 residues, from the cysteine through the phenylalanine. Only the CDR3 DNA stays, 48 bases, in frame from base 1. Taken from the germline V gene, the CDR1 and CDR2 loops are SGHVS and FQNEAQ. The germline V and J ends show losses of 5 bases and 1 base respectively, and no gene match explains 8 bases of the junction. Joined to the reference TRBV7-8 and TRBJ2-3 proteins, this CDR3 gives the full variable domain: GAGVSQSPRYKVAKRGQDVALRCDPISGHVSLFWYQQALGQGPEFLTYFQNEAQLDKSGLPSDRFFAERPEGSVSTLKIQRTQQEDSAVYLCASSLGQGLGTDTQYFGPGTRLTVL.